This TCR beta chain was captured by sequencing in a study of T cell repertoires in aging, cancer and after chemotherapy. Looking at the study overall: Healthy donor repertoires were recorded over several months to years and showed clear clonal overlap. Study-wide results and caveats: Rebound thymic output was suggested by rising median generation probability during chemotherapy in each cancer cohort. Untreated cancer patients had significantly lower blood TCR diversity than age-matched healthy donors.

A mixed TRB-A/B primer pool amplified rearranged TRB by multiplex touch-down PCR. TCRdb reprocessed the multiplex PCR reads via MiXCR and lists one record per CDR3 protein. The repertoire consists of over 10,000 distinct CDR3 sequences, with less than 30% occurring once and the leading ten covering 2.6%. The CDR3 length is 17 residues. Trimming pared 4 bases from V and 2 bases from J, leaving 20 bases between. CDR1 and CDR2 (germline): LNHDA, SQIVND (reference sequence). Amplification of TCR beta used genomic DNA extracted from peripheral blood. This clonotype was counted between two and nine times. What it binds is not known.

The sequenced sample consisted of blood. This receptor was obtained from a human donor in good health. This rearrangement joins TRBV19 to TRBJ2-5; D is possibly TRBD2 (6 bases). CDR3 residues: CASSTILGGVGQETQYF. CDR3 in DNA: TGTGCCAGTAGTACTATCCTAGGCGGGGTGGGACAAGAGACCCAGTACTTC.